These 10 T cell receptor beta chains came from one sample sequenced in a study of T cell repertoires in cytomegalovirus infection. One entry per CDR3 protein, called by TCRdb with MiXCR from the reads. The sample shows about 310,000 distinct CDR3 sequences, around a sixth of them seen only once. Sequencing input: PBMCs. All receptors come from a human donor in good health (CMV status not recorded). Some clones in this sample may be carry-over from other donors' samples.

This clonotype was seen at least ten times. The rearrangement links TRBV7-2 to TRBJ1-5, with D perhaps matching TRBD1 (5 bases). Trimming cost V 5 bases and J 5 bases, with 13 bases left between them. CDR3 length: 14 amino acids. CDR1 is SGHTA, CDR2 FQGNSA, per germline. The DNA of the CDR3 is TGTGCCAGCAGCCCCAGGACGGGGGATCAGCCCCAGCATTTT. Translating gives CASSPRTGDQPQHF. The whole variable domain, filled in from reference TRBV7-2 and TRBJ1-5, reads GAGVSQSPSNKVTEKGKDVELRCDPISGHTALYWYRQSLGQGLEFLIYFQGNSAPDKSGLPSDRFSAERTGGSVSTLTIQRTQQEDSAVYLCASSPRTGDQPQHFGDGTRLSIL.

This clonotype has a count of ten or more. The CDR3 reads CASSLVLLAGAETQYF. CDR3 DNA: TGTGCCAGCAGCTTAGTTCTTTTAGCGGGGGCGGAGACCCAGTACTTC. This chain joins TRBV7-2 and TRBJ2-5, with 9 bases lining up with TRBD2. Germline V gene data show CDR1 as SGHTA and CDR2 as FQGNSA. The CDR3 consists of 16 residues. Trimming removed 1 base from V and 5 bases from J; junction bases left unmatched: 8.

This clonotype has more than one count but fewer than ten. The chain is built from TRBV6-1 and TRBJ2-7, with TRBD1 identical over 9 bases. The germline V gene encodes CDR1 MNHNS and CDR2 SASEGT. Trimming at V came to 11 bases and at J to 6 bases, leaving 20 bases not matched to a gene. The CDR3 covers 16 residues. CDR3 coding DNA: TGTGCCGCATCCCAGGACAGGGGCTCACCGGTCGGCGAGCAGTACTTC. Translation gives CAASQDRGSPVGEQYF.

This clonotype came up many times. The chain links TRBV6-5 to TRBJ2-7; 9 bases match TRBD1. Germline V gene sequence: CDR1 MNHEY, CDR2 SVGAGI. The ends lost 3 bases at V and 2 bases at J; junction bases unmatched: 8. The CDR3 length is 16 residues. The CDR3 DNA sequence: TGTGCCAGCAGTTATTCCTCTGGACAGGGGACCTACGAGCAGTACTTC. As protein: CASSYSSGQGTYEQYF.

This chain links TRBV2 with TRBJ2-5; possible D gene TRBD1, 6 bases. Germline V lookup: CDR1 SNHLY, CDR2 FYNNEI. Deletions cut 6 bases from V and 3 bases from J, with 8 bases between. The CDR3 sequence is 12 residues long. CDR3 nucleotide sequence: TGTGCCAGCAGGACAGGTGAAGAGACCCAGTACTTC. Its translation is CASRTGEETQYF.

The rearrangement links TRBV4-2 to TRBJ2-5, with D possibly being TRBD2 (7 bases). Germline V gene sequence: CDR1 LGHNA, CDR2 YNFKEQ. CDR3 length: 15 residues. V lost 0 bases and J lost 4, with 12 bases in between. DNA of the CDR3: TGTGCCAGCAGCCAAGAGGAGAGGGGGGGAGAGACCCAGTACTTC. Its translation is CASSQEERGGETQYF.

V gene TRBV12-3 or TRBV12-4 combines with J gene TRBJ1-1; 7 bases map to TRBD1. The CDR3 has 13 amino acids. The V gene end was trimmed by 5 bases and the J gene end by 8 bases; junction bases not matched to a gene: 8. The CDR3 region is CASSPRQGREAFF. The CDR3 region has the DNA TGTGCCAGCAGTCCTCGACAGGGACGGGAAGCTTTCTTT.

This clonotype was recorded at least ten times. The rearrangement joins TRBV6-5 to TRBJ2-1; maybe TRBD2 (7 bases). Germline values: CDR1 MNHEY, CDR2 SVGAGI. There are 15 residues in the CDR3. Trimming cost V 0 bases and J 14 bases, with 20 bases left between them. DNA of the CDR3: TGTGCCAGCAGTTACTCGAGTGGGGGGGGCTCGGTGGAGTTCTTC. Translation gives CASSYSSGGGSVEFF.

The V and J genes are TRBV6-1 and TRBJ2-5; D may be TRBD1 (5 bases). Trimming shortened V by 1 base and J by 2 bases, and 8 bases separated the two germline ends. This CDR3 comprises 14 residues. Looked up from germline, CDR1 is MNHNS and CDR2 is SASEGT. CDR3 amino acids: CASSEGGTQETQYF. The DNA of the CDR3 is TGTGCCAGCAGTGAAGGGGGCACACAAGAGACCCAGTACTTC.

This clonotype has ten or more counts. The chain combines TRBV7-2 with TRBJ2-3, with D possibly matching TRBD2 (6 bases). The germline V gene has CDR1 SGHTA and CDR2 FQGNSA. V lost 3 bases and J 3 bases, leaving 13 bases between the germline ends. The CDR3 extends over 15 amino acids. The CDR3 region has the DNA TGTGCCAGCAGCTTCATGGTCGGGGGTACAGATACGCAGTATTTT. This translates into CASSFMVGGTDTQYF.